This T cell receptor beta chain was sequenced during a study of graft-versus-host responses after intestinal transplantation. Germline values: CDR1 SNHLY, CDR2 FYNNEI. This CDR3 has 15 residues. Between the trimmed V and J ends, which lost 2 bases and 2 bases, there was a span of 13 bases. The table came from immunoSEQ multiplex PCR; TCRdb's copy has only in-frame clones and leaves some out. This table holds about 110,000 clones, just over 90% found once. In regard to this clone: Its antigen is currently unknown.

The specimen was unstimulated CD8+ T cells sorted from spleen or lymph node cells, collected before intestinal transplant. This receptor was identified in a human donor who received an intestinal transplant. This chain uses TRBV2 with TRBJ2-7; maybe TRBD2 (7 bases). CDR3 region: CASSELGGEPYEQYF. The CDR3 nucleotides are TGTGCCAGCAGTGAACTAGGGGGGGAACCCTACGAGCAGTACTTC.